This TCR beta chain originates from a study of regulatory and conventional T cells in RAG deficiency listed by TCRdb under 2017. Background for the entire study: Hypomorphic RAG mutations in combined immunodeficiency or atypical SCID are frequently associated with autoimmunity. High-throughput TCR beta sequencing was used to compare the repertoire diversity and composition of Treg, conventional CD4+ and CD8+ T cells between RAG-deficient patients and healthy controls. Study-level results and caveats: For some subjects, some T-cell subset analyses were not performed. In Omenn syndrome patients, sorted CD25-high CD127-low cells may represent peripherally activated cells rather than bona fide Treg cells. All patient T-cell subsets had shorter CDR3 lengths; Omenn syndrome patients showed >80% Treg-Tconv repertoire overlap at nucleotide and amino acid level. Markedly lower Shannon entropy and higher Simpson indices were observed in RAG-deficient patients than in control T-cell subpopulations. Unique TCR beta sequences from Treg cells were 95 to 100-fold fewer in Omenn syndrome and CID/AS patients than controls, versus 7.5 to 10-fold for other subsets.

Libraries were made using the immunoSEQ multiplex PCR assay. Genomic DNA from the sorted T-cell subsets was used to amplify rearranged TCR beta chain products, which were then sequenced. The paper's processing steps were these. Shannon entropy and Simpson indices were used to measure the diversity of productive TCR beta rearrangements in each repertoire. Clonal expansion was assessed using the summed frequency of the 100 most abundant productive TCR beta clonotypes among total reads. A self-reactivity index based on amino acid usage at CDR3beta positions 6 and 7 was applied to the TRB repertoires. Two-way ANOVA was used for repertoire analyses, and Student t or Mann-Whitney tests were used for flow cytometric analyses. Drawn from immuneACCESS, this table holds only the in-frame rearrangements with V and J called that TCRdb kept. Clones are partly lost; checked studies trace under half to an unresolved V gene and leave the rest unexplained. That table furnishes V, J and clone size, whereas the DNA furnished D and trimming. Within this sample are approximately 10,000 clones, with approximately 96% of them counted one time only. The ten largest clones represent over 1.3% of the sample.

Spanning cysteine to phenylalanine, the CDR3 consists of 12 amino acids. The read is trimmed to its CDR3 DNA, 36 bases read in frame from base 1. CDR1 and CDR2 (MNHEY, SMNVEV) derive from the germline V gene (reference sequence). Deletion took 3 bases off V and 9 bases off J, with a span of 9 bases between the germline ends. A word on this clone: What antigen it recognizes has not been identified. No much larger clone is present one base from it, and per-base qualities are unavailable.

Before genomic DNA extraction, conventional CD4+ T cells were purified from blood as CD25-low CD127-high cells. Eight patients with RAG deficiency were studied, comprising one with SCID, two with Omenn syndrome and five with combined immunodeficiency or atypical SCID. The sample consisted of CD4+ effector T cells sorted from blood. Here the chain combines TRBV27 and TRBJ2-1; the D gene assignment is ambiguous. The sequence came from a human donor with RAG deficiency presenting as severe combined immunodeficiency. The CDR3 protein sequence reads: CASSFLESEQFF. The DNA sequence is as follows: TGTGCCAGCAGTTTCTTGGAGAGTGAGCAGTTCTTC.